A selection of T cell receptor beta chains follows, all from one sample in a study of shared clonotypes between healthy human individuals. Assay used: immunoSEQ multiplex PCR; TCRdb lists only in-frame clones, some missing. The sample consists of roughly 2 million clones, 90% to 95% of them appearing once. The material sequenced was naive CD4+ T cells sorted from blood. The receptors stem from a man younger than 35 in good health. CDR3s include the opening cysteine and the closing phenylalanine or tryptophan. Some rows mark clone size as missing; the rest say once, few, many or name a class of expanded clone.

V	J	size	length	CDR3
TRBV19	TRBJ2-1	NA	15	CARNSRGLGDNEQFF
TRBV4-3	TRBJ1-3	NA	14	CASSQTGAGNTIYF
TRBV29-1	TRBJ2-3	NA	14	CSDLLAGSADTQYF
TRBV5-1	TRBJ2-5	NA	15	CASSLAGRGQETQYF
TRBV7-6	TRBJ1-4	NA	13	CASSPGDRTKLFF
TRBV18	TRBJ2-5	NA	15	CASSPTVRDGETQYF
TRBV19	TRBJ1-1	NA	15	CASTPGGGLNTEAFF
TRBV18	TRBJ2-7	NA	16	CASSPLISGSVGEQYF
TRBV10-3	TRBJ2-7	NA	13	CASAAGQAYEQYF
TRBV5-1	TRBJ2-5	NA	15	CASSLGPDRAETQYF
TRBV28	TRBJ2-7	NA	14	CASSPPGPPYEQYF
TRBV29-1	TRBJ2-2	NA	11	CSVTNTGELFF
TRBV6-1	TRBJ2-6	NA	13	CASLGGGANVLTF
TRBV12-5	TRBJ2-2	NA	15	CASGLVSMDTGELFF
TRBV28	TRBJ2-6	NA	15	CASRPGGSGANVLTF
TRBV5-1	TRBJ2-1	NA	14	CASSLTSYYNEQFF
TRBV10-3	TRBJ1-5	NA	15	CAISAGREANQPQHF
TRBV15	TRBJ1-2	NA	15	CATSREGGSNYGYTF
TRBV5-8	TRBJ1-6	NA	15	CASSLGGSYNSPLHF
TRBV10-3	TRBJ2-1	NA	11	CAIGDTGEQFF
TRBV7-7	TRBJ2-3	NA	14	CASSLESSTDTQYF
TRBV28	TRBJ2-3	once	16	CASTKSGVLGTDTQYF
TRBV13	TRBJ2-3	NA	17	CASSQTSGRSRTDTRYF
TRBV2	TRBJ2-2	NA	16	CASMGGAGIHPGELFF
TRBV18	TRBJ2-7	NA	15	CASSLALGGAYEQYF
TRBV10-1	TRBJ2-7	NA	13	CASMGRDGSEQYF
TRBV11-2	TRBJ2-3	NA	13	CASSLDRVDTQYF
TRBV5-1	TRBJ2-1	NA	15	CASSSNGVKNNEQFF
TRBV6-6	TRBJ2-3	once	16	CASSYSGGGVLDTQYF
TRBV18	TRBJ1-2	NA	14	CASSPGQGAWGYTF
TRBV6-5	TRBJ2-7	NA	15	CASSYGGLAGAEQYF
TRBV27	TRBJ2-5	NA	13	CASSHGLVETQYF
TRBV9	TRBJ2-3	NA	13	CASSVASADTQYF
TRBV6-5	TRBJ1-1	NA	12	CASSRQGGEAFF
TRBV4-1	TRBJ1-4	NA	15	CASTARVQGGEKLFF
TRBV6-5	TRBJ2-2	NA	15	CASKGLATFTGELFF
TRBV5-4	TRBJ1-1	NA	16	CASSLGGTTPNTEAFF
TRBV7-7	TRBJ2-5	NA	17	CASSSKSLAGWGETQYF
TRBV10-2	TRBJ2-3	once	15	CASSGERGATDTQYF
TRBV29-1	TRBJ2-1	NA	14	CSAIGDVGYNEQFF
TRBV11-2	TRBJ1-1	once	15	CASSLTMLLNTEAFF
TRBV11-2	TRBJ1-2	NA	16	CASSLKTGAVNYGYTF
TRBV4-1	TRBJ2-5	NA	13	CASSLDILETQYF
TRBV29-1	TRBJ1-2	NA	12	CSVGWGQGGYTF
TRBV5-4	TRBJ2-2	once	18	CASSLKLSGLANTGELFF
TRBV5-1	TRBJ2-5	once	14	CASSIQGMGETQYF
TRBV7-9	TRBJ1-5	NA	16	CASSLRIPYSNQPQHF
TRBV19	TRBJ2-3	NA	16	CASSMRTATSTDTQYF
TRBV7-2	TRBJ2-7	NA	11	CASNQNNEQYF
TRBV6-1	TRBJ1-4	NA	13	CASSEVADEKLFF
TRBV14	TRBJ2-7	NA	16	CASSQEWTVKSYEQYF
TRBV21-1	TRBJ1-2	NA	15	CASSKSTGAADGYTF
TRBV28	TRBJ2-4	NA	17	CASSVGQGVGSKNIQYF
TRBV9	TRBJ1-1	NA	15	CASSVGAGGDTEAFF
TRBV30	TRBJ1-5	NA	18	CAYTTDRQTTHSNQPQHF
TRBV5-1	TRBJ2-7	NA	13	CASPRAGADEQYF
TRBV25-1	TRBJ1-2	NA	12	CASQQGGYGYTF
TRBV5-6	TRBJ1-5	NA	19	CASSLRPGQGTEGNQPQHF
TRBV7-9	TRBJ1-3	NA	16	CASSLVPGDSGNTIYF